Here is one T cell receptor beta chain with its context. Sequenced by immunoSEQ multiplex PCR; TCRdb stores in-frame clones only, minus some. The sample holds fewer than 400,000 clones, approximately 85% seen once. Germline values: CDR1 SGHDT, CDR2 YYEEEE. The CDR3 runs 14 residues. V shed 1 base and J shed 5 bases, with 12 bases lying between them. These data belong to a study of blood T cell repertoires in COVID-19. Looking at the study overall: Sites in the United States, Italy and Spain provided acute and convalescent COVID-19 samples.

Everyone who took part was roughly 18 to 89 years old, and they came from about two dozen US areas. In assigning cohorts, the study relied on participant-reported clinical history. This sequence was found in a man between 25 and 39 years old who had recovered from COVID-19. The specimen sequenced was PBMCs or T cells enriched from blood (not recorded which). The chain recombines TRBV5-6 with TRBJ2-5; no reliable D call. CDR3 in DNA: TGTGCCAGCAGCTTGCCGGGTCTAAGGGAGACCCAGTACTTC. Encoded protein: CASSLPGLRETQYF.